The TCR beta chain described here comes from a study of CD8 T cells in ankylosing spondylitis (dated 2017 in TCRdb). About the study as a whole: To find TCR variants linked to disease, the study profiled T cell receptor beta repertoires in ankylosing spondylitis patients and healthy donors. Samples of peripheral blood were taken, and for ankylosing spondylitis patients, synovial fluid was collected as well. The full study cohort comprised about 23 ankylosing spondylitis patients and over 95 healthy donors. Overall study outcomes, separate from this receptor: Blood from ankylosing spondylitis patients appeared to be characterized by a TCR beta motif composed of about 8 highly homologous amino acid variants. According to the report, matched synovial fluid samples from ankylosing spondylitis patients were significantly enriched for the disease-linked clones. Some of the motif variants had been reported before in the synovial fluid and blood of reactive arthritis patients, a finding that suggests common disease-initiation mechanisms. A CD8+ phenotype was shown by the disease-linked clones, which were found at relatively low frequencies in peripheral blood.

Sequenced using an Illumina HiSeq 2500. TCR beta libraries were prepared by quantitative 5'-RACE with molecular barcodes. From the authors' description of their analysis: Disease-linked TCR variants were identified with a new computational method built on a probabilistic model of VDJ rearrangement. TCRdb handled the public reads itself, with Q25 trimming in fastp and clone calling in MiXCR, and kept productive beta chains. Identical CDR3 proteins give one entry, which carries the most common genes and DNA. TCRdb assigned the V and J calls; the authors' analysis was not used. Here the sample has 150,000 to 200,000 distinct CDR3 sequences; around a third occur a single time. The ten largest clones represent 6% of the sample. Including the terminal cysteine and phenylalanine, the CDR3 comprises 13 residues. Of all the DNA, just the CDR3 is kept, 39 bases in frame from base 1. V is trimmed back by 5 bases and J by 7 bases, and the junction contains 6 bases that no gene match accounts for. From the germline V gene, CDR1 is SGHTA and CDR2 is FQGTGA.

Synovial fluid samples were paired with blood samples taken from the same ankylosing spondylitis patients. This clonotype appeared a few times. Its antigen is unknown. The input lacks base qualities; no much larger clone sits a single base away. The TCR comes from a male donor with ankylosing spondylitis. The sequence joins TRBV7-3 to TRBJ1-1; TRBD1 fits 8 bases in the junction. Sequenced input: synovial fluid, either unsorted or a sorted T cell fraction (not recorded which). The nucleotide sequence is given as TGTGCCAGCAGCGCTCAACAGGGGGTTGAAGCTTTCTTT. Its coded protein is CASSAQQGVEAFF.